The 30 T cell receptor beta chains in this list originate from one sample, sequenced in a study of T cell responses to AZD1222 COVID-19 vaccine. Using immunoSEQ multiplex PCR, the repertoire was profiled, and TCRdb retains in-frame clones only, with some absent. The sample has about 180,000 clones, approximately 94% seen once; the top ten hold around 1.5%. The specimen comprised peripheral blood, sampled 28 days after the second AZD1222 dose. The receptors were sampled from an adult who received the AZD1222 COVID-19 vaccine.

The rearrangement uses TRBV3-1 (or the pseudogene TRBV3-2) and TRBJ2-6; TRBD2 matches 9 bases. This CDR3 is built from 19 residues. With 1 base clipped from V and 0 bases from J, the junction kept 7 bases outside the gene matches. Germline CDR1 reads LGHDT; CDR2 reads YNNKEL (reference sequence). The chain's CDR3 is CASSQVAAGGRSGANVLTF. CDR3 sequence (DNA): TGTGCCAGCAGCCAAGTCGCAGCGGGAGGTCGCTCTGGGGCCAACGTCCTGACTTTC.

The chain combines TRBV19 with TRBJ1-1; D is unresolved. Trimming left V 9 bases short and J 1 base short, with 18 bases between. The CDR3 contains 15 residues. Germline V gives CDR1 LNHDA, CDR2 SQIVND (reference sequence). CDR3 in DNA: TGTGCCAGCATCGACACCCCTGGATCGAACACTGAAGCTTTCTTT. It is translated as CASIDTPGSNTEAFF.

This rearrangement joins TRBV6-1 to TRBJ1-5; 8 bases fit TRBD1. CDR1 MNHNS and CDR2 SASEGT come from the germline V gene. The junction had 6 bases not matched to a gene; V was cut back by 2 bases and J by 6 bases. This CDR3 has 15 residues. The CDR3 sequence is CASSERGQVTQPQHF. CDR3 sequence (DNA): TGTGCCAGCAGTGAAAGGGGACAGGTGACTCAGCCCCAGCATTTT.

J is TRBJ1-1 and V is TRBV5-6; D is unclear. The CDR3 has 13 amino acids. The V end was cut by 3 bases, the J end by 10 bases, with 16 bases between. Germline CDR1 reads SGHDT; CDR2 reads YYEEEE. The CDR3 loop reads CASSSDGLLGAFF. As DNA, the CDR3 is TGTGCCAGCAGCTCGGACGGACTGTTGGGAGCTTTCTTT. Drawing the rest from reference TRBV5-6 and TRBJ1-1, the complete variable domain is DAGVTQSPTHLIKTRGQQVTLRCSPKSGHDTVSWYQQALGQGPQFIFQYYEEEERQRGNFPDRFSGHQFPNYSSELNVNALLLGDSALYLCASSSDGLLGAFFGQGTRLTVV.

V and J are TRBV7-3 and TRBJ2-1; tentative D call: TRBD2 (5 bases). The CDR3 contains 14 residues. Germline V gene data show CDR1 as SGHTA and CDR2 as FQGTGA. The germline V and J ends were trimmed by 0 bases and 8 bases, with 11 bases remaining between them. CDR3 bases: TGTGCCAGCAGCTTAACAGGGCAGGAGGATGAGCAGTTCTTC. Amino acids: CASSLTGQEDEQFF.

The genes are TRBV28 and TRBJ1-5; D might be TRBD1 (5 bases). CDR3 length: 15 amino acids. The germline V and J ends were trimmed by 6 bases and 3 bases, with 15 bases remaining between them. Germline lookup yields CDR1 MDHEN and CDR2 SYDVKM. The CDR3 region has the DNA TGTGCCAGCAGCTCCCCCCAGGGCCTCAATCAGCCCCAGCATTTT. Its protein product is CASSSPQGLNQPQHF.

On this clone: This sample includes further DNA sequences coding for the same CDR3. CDR3 in DNA: TGTGCCAGCAGCCCAAGCACAGATACGCAGTATTTT. It encodes CASSPSTDTQYF. This sequence joins TRBV7-8 and TRBJ2-3; no definite D call. Looked up from germline, CDR1 is SGHVS and CDR2 is FQNEAQ. Between the trimmed V and J ends, which lost 5 bases and 0 bases, there was a span of 3 bases. This CDR3 spans 12 amino acids.

This clone appeared once. The V and J genes are TRBV6-5 and TRBJ2-7; D unclear. Germline CDR1 is MNHEY and CDR2 is SVGAGI. The CDR3 is made up of 14 amino acids. Trimming took 4 bases from V and 0 from J, leaving 10 bases between them. The DNA for the CDR3 is TGTGCCAGCAGTTGGCAGGACGGCTCCTACGAGCAGTACTTC. It encodes CASSWQDGSYEQYF.

The chain is built from TRBV30 and TRBJ2-7, with TRBD2 matching over 11 bases. This CDR3 has 13 amino acids. Germline V lookup: CDR1 GTSNPN, CDR2 SVGIG (reference sequence). Losses at the gene ends were 4 bases for V and 6 bases for J; bases not matched to a gene: 5. The chain's CDR3 is CAWILAGAREQYF. The CDR3 bases are TGTGCCTGGATACTAGCGGGAGCCCGCGAGCAGTACTTC.

This clone was counted only a few times. The rearrangement uses TRBV5-5 and TRBJ1-5, with D maybe TRBD1 (6 bases). Germline values: CDR1 SGHKS, CDR2 YYEKEE (reference sequence). The CDR3 contains 17 residues. V lost 1 base and J 3 bases, leaving 17 bases between the germline ends. DNA for the CDR3: TGTGCCAGCAGCTTGATTCCCCTGGACAGAAACAATCAGCCCCAGCATTTT. Translated: CASSLIPLDRNNQPQHF.

The rearrangement joins TRBV3-1 (or the pseudogene TRBV3-2) to TRBJ2-1; the match to TRBD2 covers 8 bases. The V and J ends lost 4 bases and 9 bases, in that order; junction bases with no gene match: 20. The CDR3 has 18 residues. The germline gives CDR1 LGHDT, CDR2 YNNKEL (reference sequence). In nucleotides, the CDR3 is TGTGCCAGCAGCCCCAAATACCGAGCGGGGGAAAAGGTCACTGAGCAGTTCTTC. The encoded protein is CASSPKYRAGEKVTEQFF.

This rearrangement joins TRBV9 to TRBJ2-1; the D is unclear. CDR1 SGDLS and CDR2 YYNGEE come from the germline V gene. V was pared by 0 bases and J by 5 bases, with 12 bases between. This CDR3 contains 15 residues. The CDR3 reads CASSVGTIDHNEQFF. CDR3 nucleotide sequence: TGTGCCAGCAGCGTAGGGACCATAGACCACAATGAGCAGTTCTTC.

This clone was counted once. This chain links TRBV7-2 with TRBJ2-1, with D perhaps being TRBD1 or TRBD2 (5 bases each). The germline CDR1 and CDR2 sequences are SGHTA and FQGNSA. Trimming removed 4 bases from V and 6 bases from J, with 16 bases in between. This CDR3 is built from 15 residues. The CDR3 nucleotides are TGTGCCAGCAGCTCCGAAAGACCGGGACCCAATGAGCAGTTCTTC. It encodes CASSSERPGPNEQFF.

As to this clone: This sample includes further DNA sequences coding for the same CDR3. The gene calls are TRBV5-1 and TRBJ2-1; D possibly uses TRBD1 or TRBD2 (5 bases each). In germline, CDR1 is SGHRS, CDR2 YFSETQ. The CDR3 is made up of 14 amino acids. V lost 5 bases and J 2 bases, leaving 11 bases between the germline ends. In nucleotides, the CDR3 is TGCGCCAGCAGTCCCGGGACGGCCTACAATGAGCAGTTCTTC. This gives the protein CASSPGTAYNEQFF.

This chain uses TRBV6-5 with TRBJ1-5; no reliable D call. Germline V gene lookup returns CDR1 MNHEY and CDR2 SVGAGI. CDR3 size: 13 residues. V was shortened by 2 bases and J by 2 bases, with 4 bases between the two germline ends. The CDR3 loop is CASSYRGNQPQHF. The CDR3 DNA reads as TGTGCCAGCAGTTACAGGGGCAATCAGCCCCAGCATTTT.

This clone was seen once. The chain has TRBV9 and TRBJ2-2; D tentatively reads TRBD1 or TRBD2 (5 bases each). The V end lost 3 bases, the J end lost 8 bases, and 14 bases lay between the germline ends. Germline V CDR1 and CDR2: SGDLS, YYNGEE. The CDR3 has 14 residues. The CDR3 reads CASSALTGGGELFF. The CDR3 nucleotides read TGTGCCAGCAGCGCTTTAACAGGCGGGGGGGAGCTGTTTTTT.

This clone was counted once. The rearrangement joins TRBV6-6 to TRBJ1-3; D is unclear. V lost 5 bases and J lost 0, with 17 bases in between. The CDR3 is 17 residues long. Germline assignment: CDR1 MNHNY and CDR2 SVGAGI (reference sequence). The CDR3 region is CASSRPPPTDSGNTIYF. CDR3 sequence (DNA): TGTGCCAGCAGTCGTCCACCTCCCACAGACTCTGGAAACACCATATATTTT.

CDR3 sequence (DNA): TGTGCCAGCAGTTACACAGGGGCCAACGTCCTGACTTTC. Protein product: CASSYTGANVLTF. V is TRBV6-2 or TRBV6-3 and J is TRBJ2-6; D unclear. The CDR3 length is 13 residues. Germline V lookup: CDR1 MNHEY, CDR2 SVGEGT. V shed 2 bases and J shed 4 bases, with 3 bases lying between them.

The chain uses TRBV7-2 and TRBJ2-2; 9 bases align to TRBD1. The CDR3 has 15 amino acids. With V trimmed by 4 bases and J by 1 base, 1 base remained unmatched. Germline CDR1 and CDR2: SGHTA and FQGNSA. The DNA for the CDR3 is TGTGCCAGCAGCTGGGACAGGGAGAACACCGGGGAGCTGTTTTTT. This translates into CASSWDRENTGELFF.

The chain uses TRBV7-6 and TRBJ1-1; D is perhaps TRBD1 (5 bases). The CDR3 is made up of 13 amino acids. Trimming pared 5 bases from V and 4 bases from J, leaving 11 bases between. Looked up from germline, CDR1 is SGHVS and CDR2 is FNYEAQ. The CDR3 DNA is TGTGCCAGCAGCCCCTTCGGGGGCACTGAAGCTTTCTTT. As protein: CASSPFGGTEAFF.

The chain links TRBV7-2 to TRBJ1-5; perhaps TRBD1 as D (5 bases). With 2 bases removed from V and 4 bases from J, the gap between germline ends came to 9 bases. The CDR3 is made up of 14 amino acids. Germline CDR1 and CDR2: SGHTA and FQGNSA. CDR3 sequence (DNA): TGTGCCAGCAGCTTATTGGGGGGTAATCAGCCCCAGCATTTT. Residues: CASSLLGGNQPQHF. Drawing the rest from reference TRBV7-2 and TRBJ1-5, the complete variable domain is GAGVSQSPSNKVTEKGKDVELRCDPISGHTALYWYRQSLGQGLEFLIYFQGNSAPDKSGLPSDRFSAERTGGSVSTLTIQRTQQEDSAVYLCASSLLGGNQPQHFGDGTRLSIL.

This clone was found once. This sample also contains other DNA sequences that code for the same CDR3. The chain combines TRBV5-4 with TRBJ1-1; no firm D call. The V gene lost 1 base and the J gene lost 4 bases, with 5 bases spanning the gap. The germline CDR1 and CDR2 sequences are SGHNT and YYREEE (reference sequence). This CDR3 comprises 12 residues. The CDR3: CASSLLGTEAFF. In DNA, the CDR3 is TGTGCCAGCAGCTTGTTGGGCACTGAAGCTTTCTTT.

This chain connects TRBV6-6 to TRBJ1-2, with a possible D match to TRBD1 (5 bases). V lost 11 bases, J lost 0 bases, and 19 bases lay in between. Germline V lookup: CDR1 MNHNY, CDR2 SVGAGI (reference sequence). This CDR3 contains 15 residues. The CDR3, as DNA: TGTGCCGGGTCGCAGGGCGCTAGCTCTAACTATGGCTACACCTTC. Amino acid sequence: CAGSQGASSNYGYTF.

J is TRBJ2-1 and V is TRBV5-4; tentative D call: TRBD2 (5 bases). Germline CDR1 SGHNT, CDR2 YYREEE (reference sequence). The CDR3 runs to 17 residues. Trimming pared 1 base from V and 4 bases from J, leaving 18 bases between. CDR3 nucleotide sequence: TGTGCCAGCAGCTTGTTCCGGGGAAGCGAGGGTTACAATGAGCAGTTCTTC. Its translation: CASSLFRGSEGYNEQFF. The full variable domain, completed using reference TRBV5-4 and TRBJ2-1, is ETGVTQSPTHLIKTRGQQVTLRCSSQSGHNTVSWYQQALGQGPQFIFQYYREEENGRGNFPPRFSGLQFPNYSSELNVNALELDDSALYLCASSLFRGSEGYNEQFFGPGTRLTVL.

In this sample, this clone turned up once. CDR3 bases: TGTGCCAGCAGCGATGGGACTGAAGCTTTCTTT. Amino acid sequence: CASSDGTEAFF. The chain recombines TRBV6-2 or TRBV6-3 with TRBJ1-1; D is uncertain. This CDR3 spans 11 amino acids. V gave up 6 bases and J gave up 5 bases, with 7 bases separating them. Germline values: CDR1 MNHEY, CDR2 SVGEGT.

The chain has TRBV14 and TRBJ2-1, with no clear D. V was pared by 5 bases and J by 6 bases, with 11 bases between. Germline assignment: CDR1 SGHDN and CDR2 FVKESK. The CDR3 runs 13 residues. The CDR3 sequence is CASSLRPVNEQFF. The CDR3 DNA reads as TGTGCCAGCAGCTTACGACCTGTCAATGAGCAGTTCTTC.

The chain is built from TRBV27 and TRBJ2-2; the D is unclear. CDR1 is MNHEY and CDR2 is SMNVEV in the germline V gene (reference sequence). The CDR3 sequence is 15 residues long. The V gene lost 0 bases and the J gene lost 4 bases, with 9 bases spanning the gap. The CDR3 spells CASSLSAESTGELFF. CDR3 nucleotides: TGTGCCAGCAGTTTATCGGCAGAGTCCACCGGGGAGCTGTTTTTT.

This chain links TRBV3-1 (or the pseudogene TRBV3-2) with TRBJ2-1; 9 bases align to TRBD2. Trimming cost V 4 bases and J 0 bases; bases outside gene matches: 4. CDR1 is LGHDT, CDR2 YNNKEL, per germline (reference sequence). The CDR3 length is 16 residues. CDR3 loop: CASSRLAGSSYNEQFF. The CDR3 bases are TGTGCCAGCAGCCGGCTAGCGGGGAGCTCCTACAATGAGCAGTTCTTC.

This chain uses TRBV5-6 with TRBJ1-5, with D unresolved. The CDR3 runs 14 residues. The ends were cut back, 5 bases at V and 1 base at J, with 10 bases in the middle. From germline, CDR1 is SGHDT and CDR2 YYEEEE. The CDR3 loop is CASSQQNSNQPQHF. The DNA of the CDR3 is TGTGCCAGCAGTCAGCAGAACAGCAATCAGCCCCAGCATTTT.

The gene calls are TRBV4-3 and TRBJ1-1; tentatively, D is TRBD1 (5 bases). Trimming pared 3 bases from V and 1 base from J, leaving 18 bases between. Germline CDR1 reads LGHNA; CDR2 reads YSLEER. The CDR3 runs 17 residues. The CDR3 is CASSHTLYGTRNTEAFF. The CDR3 nucleotides are TGCGCCAGCAGCCACACCTTATACGGGACGAGGAACACTGAAGCTTTCTTT.